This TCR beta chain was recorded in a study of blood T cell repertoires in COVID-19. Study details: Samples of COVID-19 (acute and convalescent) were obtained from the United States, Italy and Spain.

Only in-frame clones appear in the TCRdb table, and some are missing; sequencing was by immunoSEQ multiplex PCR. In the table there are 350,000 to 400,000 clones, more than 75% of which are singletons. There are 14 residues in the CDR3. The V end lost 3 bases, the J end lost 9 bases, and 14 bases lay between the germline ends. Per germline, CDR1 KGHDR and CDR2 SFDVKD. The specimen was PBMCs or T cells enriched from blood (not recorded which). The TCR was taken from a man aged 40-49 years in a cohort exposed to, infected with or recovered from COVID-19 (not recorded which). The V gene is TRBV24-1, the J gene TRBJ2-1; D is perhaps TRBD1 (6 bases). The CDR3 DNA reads TGTGCCACCAGTGATCGGTATCTGGGGGCTGAGCAGTTCTTC. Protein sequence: CATSDRYLGAEQFF.